Shown below are 31 T cell receptor beta chains from a single sample sequenced in a study of molecular identifiers for immune sequencing clone quantification. In TCRdb, the PCR reads were re-called with MiXCR into one record per CDR3 protein. The sample records about 640,000 distinct CDR3 sequences, nearly 20% being singletons. The sequencing sample was made of naive CD8+ T cells from blood, with Jurkat cell RNA spiked in. Subset reported: FACS-sorted CD8+CD4-CCR7+CD45RA+ naive T cells. All receptors derive from a human donor in good health. Some libraries in this study had Jurkat cell RNA spiked in.

A note on this clonotype: One end of the junction is discordant with germline, which a read error may explain. The V and J genes are TRBV6-5 and TRBJ1-1; D call uncertain. This CDR3 comprises 13 residues. Germline V gene lookup returns CDR1 MNHEY and CDR2 SVGAGI. The CDR3 bases are TGTGCCAGCAGTTACTCTGGTGAGACTGGAGCTTTCTTT. This gives the protein CASSYSGETGAFF.

As regards this clonotype: Germline is not matched at one junction end, which may reflect a read error. The chain joins TRBV5-3 to TRBJ2-7; possible D gene TRBD2, 5 bases. TRBV5-3 qualifies as an ORF whose function is uncertain. The CDR3 has 17 amino acids. CDR3 region: CASSLGPPGMSSYEQYF. CDR3 DNA sequence: TGTGCCAGCAGCTTAGGTCCCCCGGGGATGAGCTCCTACGAGCAGTACTTC.

This clonotype was seen many times. The chain recombines TRBV10-2 with TRBJ1-1, with D possibly TRBD1 on 5 matching bases. In germline, CDR1 is WSHSY, CDR2 SAAADI. The CDR3 consists of 15 residues. Trimming removed 2 bases at V and 4 bases at J, with 14 bases between. The CDR3 here is CASSETRAGGTEAFF. CDR3 nucleotide sequence: TGCGCCAGCAGTGAGACAAGGGCCGGGGGCACTGAAGCTTTCTTT.

The chain uses TRBV29-1 and TRBJ2-7, with 10 positions matching TRBD1. With V trimmed by 0 bases and J by 2 bases, 4 bases remained unmatched. The germline V gene has CDR1 SQVTM and CDR2 ANQGSEA. CDR3 length: 15 residues. The CDR3 DNA is TGCAGCGTTGAAGACGGGACAGGGGTACCCTACGAGCAGTACTTC. This sequence encodes CSVEDGTGVPYEQYF.

Many counts were recorded for this clonotype. This chain connects TRBV29-1 to TRBJ2-7; 7 nucleotides line up with TRBD2. The CDR3 covers 14 residues. The V gene end was trimmed by 2 bases and the J gene end by 3 bases; junction bases not matched to a gene: 7. Germline lookup yields CDR1 SQVTM and CDR2 ANQGSEA. The CDR3 DNA reads TGCAGCGTTGAACTAGCGGAACCCGTCTACGAGCAGTACTTC. Protein product: CSVELAEPVYEQYF.

This clonotype was seen ten or more times. V usage is TRBV30 and J usage is TRBJ2-2; D gene uncertain. V was cut by 4 bases and J by 4 bases, with 16 bases left in between. From germline, CDR1 is GTSNPN and CDR2 SVGIG (reference sequence). CDR3 length: 15 residues. CDR3 coding DNA: TGTGCCTGGATCTCCGTGGGCGTTGTCACCGGGGAGCTGTTTTTT. It codes for CAWISVGVVTGELFF.

This clonotype has ten or more counts. The chain uses TRBV7-6 and TRBJ2-1, with D tentatively TRBD1 (5 bases). V was pared by 3 bases and J by 4 bases, with 19 bases between. The CDR3 is made up of 17 amino acids. Per the germline V gene, CDR1 is SGHVS and CDR2 is FNYEAQ. The CDR3 loop is CASSFGHRLQSYNEQFF. CDR3 in DNA: TGTGCCAGCAGCTTCGGACATCGCCTTCAATCTTACAATGAGCAGTTCTTC. Filled out from reference TRBV7-6 and TRBJ2-1, the complete variable domain reads GAGVSQSPRYKVTKRGQDVALRCDPISGHVSLYWYRQALGQGPEFLTYFNYEAQQDKSGLPNDRFSAERPEGSISTLTIQRTEQRDSAMYRCASSFGHRLQSYNEQFFGPGTRLTVL.

This chain uses TRBV2 with TRBJ2-1; D remains ambiguous. CDR3 size: 14 residues. Between the trimmed V and J ends, which lost 1 base and 10 bases, there was a span of 14 bases. Germline lookup yields CDR1 SNHLY and CDR2 FYNNEI. The CDR3 region is CASSEVVAEREQFF. CDR3 nucleotides: TGTGCCAGCAGTGAAGTTGTGGCCGAAAGAGAGCAGTTCTTC. Drawing the rest from reference TRBV2 and TRBJ2-1, the complete variable domain is EPEVTQTPSHQVTQMGQEVILRCVPISNHLYFYWYRQILGQKVEFLVSFYNNEISEKSEIFDDQFSVERPDGSNFTLKIRSTKLEDSAMYFCASSEVVAEREQFFGPGTRLTVL.

As DNA, the CDR3 is TGTGCCAGCAGCCCGTGGGACAGCACTTACGAGCAGTACTTC. Translating gives CASSPWDSTYEQYF. This chain joins TRBV9 and TRBJ2-7, with 7 bases that match TRBD1. From germline, CDR1 is SGDLS and CDR2 YYNGEE. This CDR3 region has 14 residues. Trimming at V came to 4 bases and at J to 4 bases, leaving 8 bases not matched to a gene.

Concerning this clonotype: Being one base from a much bigger clone, this may be a read error. The rearrangement uses TRBV5-3 and TRBJ2-7; TRBD1 might be the D (6 bases). TRBV5-3 is an ORF; its function is uncertain. The CDR3 loop spans 13 amino acids. CDR3 in amino acids: CASSFQGTGEQCF. In nucleotides, the CDR3 is TGTGCCAGCAGCTTCCAGGGGACCGGCGAGCAGTGCTTC.

Turning to this clonotype: A much more abundant neighbour one base away suggests this may be a read error. V gene TRBV21-1 combines with J gene TRBJ1-1; the table's D gene call, TRBD1, was not cross checked with the DNA. TRBV21-1 is flagged as a pseudogene. The CDR3 has 15 amino acids. Written as DNA, the CDR3 is TGTGCCAGCAGCTCCTCGACAGGGCCGGGGGCTGAAGCTTTCTTT. Translating it yields CASSSSTGPGAEAFF.

Many counts were recorded for this clonotype. CDR3 amino acids: CASSGEGLGVTDTQYF. CDR3 nucleotide sequence: TGTGCCAGCAGCGGCGAGGGACTAGGGGTGACAGATACGCAGTATTTT. V and J are TRBV9 and TRBJ2-3; 8 nucleotides line up with TRBD2. CDR1 SGDLS and CDR2 YYNGEE come from the germline V gene. The CDR3 runs 16 residues. J lost 3 bases, V lost 3 bases, and 9 bases had no gene match.

The CDR3 is CATSESGTEQETQYF. In nucleotides, the CDR3 is TGTGCCACCAGTGAATCCGGGACAGAGCAAGAGACCCAGTACTTC. The chain is built from TRBV24-1 and TRBJ2-5; 7 nucleotides align to TRBD1. In germline, CDR1 is KGHDR, CDR2 SFDVKD. The CDR3 has 15 amino acids. V lost 4 bases, J lost 2 bases, and 6 bases stayed unmatched.

This clonotype was counted ten times or more. This chain joins TRBV19 and TRBJ2-1; TRBD1 might be the D (6 bases). V was trimmed by 3 bases and J by 3 bases, leaving 9 bases between them. Germline CDR1 is LNHDA and CDR2 is SQIVND (reference sequence). The CDR3 covers 14 residues. CDR3 nucleotides: TGTGCCAGTAGTATCATGACAGGCTACAATGAGCAGTTCTTC. Protein: CASSIMTGYNEQFF.

There are many counts of this clonotype. CDR3: CASSLIAGGPNEQFF. CDR3 bases: TGTGCCAGCAGCTTAATAGCGGGGGGGCCTAATGAGCAGTTCTTC. The chain uses TRBV7-9 and TRBJ2-1; 11 bases line up with TRBD2. The ends lost 2 bases at V and 7 bases at J; junction bases unmatched: 4. The CDR3 length is 15 residues. Germline CDR1 is SEHNR and CDR2 is FQNEAQ (reference sequence).

The chain is built from TRBV7-3 and TRBJ2-7; TRBD2 matches at 7 bases. Germline loops: CDR1 SGHTA, CDR2 FQGTGA. The CDR3 sequence is 15 residues long. The V and J ends lost 2 bases and 4 bases, in that order; junction bases with no gene match: 8. CDR3: CASSLFGGSFYEQYF. The CDR3 DNA sequence: TGTGCCAGCAGCTTATTCGGCGGGAGTTTTTACGAGCAGTACTTC.

This clonotype has a count of ten or more. The chain is built from TRBV5-4 and TRBJ2-7; D call uncertain. Germline CDR1 SGHNT, CDR2 YYREEE (reference sequence). Trimming removed 3 bases at V and 0 bases at J, with 13 bases between. The CDR3 consists of 15 residues. CDR3 region: CASSSRHPDSYEQYF. The CDR3 DNA reads TGTGCCAGCAGCTCCCGACACCCAGACTCCTACGAGCAGTACTTC.

This clonotype was detected ten times or more. The V gene is TRBV7-6, the J gene TRBJ2-5; perhaps D is TRBD1 or TRBD2 (9 bases each). CDR1 and CDR2 from the germline V gene are SGHVS and FNYEAQ. Trimming shortened V by 5 bases and J by 2 bases, and 42 bases separated the two germline ends. The CDR3 length is 24 residues. CDR3 in amino acids: CASSPVLGQGLFVRTSDKQETQYF. CDR3 in DNA: TGTGCCAGCAGCCCCGTCCTGGGACAGGGTTTATTCGTGCGGACTAGCGACAAACAAGAGACCCAGTACTTC. The full variable domain, in which reference TRBV7-6 and TRBJ2-5 provide the parts outside the CDR3, is GAGVSQSPRYKVTKRGQDVALRCDPISGHVSLYWYRQALGQGPEFLTYFNYEAQQDKSGLPNDRFSAERPEGSISTLTIQRTEQRDSAMYRCASSPVLGQGLFVRTSDKQETQYFGPGTRLLVL.

As concerns this clonotype: This may stem from a read error, because a much larger clone lies one nucleotide away. The chain combines TRBV7-9 with TRBJ2-1; perhaps TRBD2 as D (5 bases). From germline, CDR1 is SEHNR and CDR2 FQNEAQ (reference sequence). The CDR3 totals 15 residues. For the CDR3, the DNA is TGTGCCGGCAGCTTTGCTGGGAGCGATGGCGATGAGCAGTTCTTC. Protein product: CAGSFAGSDGDEQFF.

This clonotype was seen at least ten times. The chain employs TRBV6-6 and TRBJ1-1, with unresolved D. This CDR3 has 13 residues. CDR1 is MNHNY, CDR2 SVGAGI, per germline (reference sequence). The V gene lost 4 bases and the J gene lost 4 bases, with 10 bases spanning the gap. CDR3: CASSSNGRTEAFF. CDR3 nucleotide sequence: TGTGCCAGCAGTTCCAACGGTCGCACTGAAGCTTTCTTT.

For this clonotype: A much larger clone differs from this one at a single base, so this may be a read error. V is TRBV29-1 and J is TRBJ1-2; D is perhaps TRBD1 (6 bases). The ends were cut back, 6 bases at V and 6 bases at J, with 17 bases in the middle. Germline assignment: CDR1 SQVTM and CDR2 ANQGSEA. The CDR3 length is 13 residues. The CDR3 DNA reads TGCAGCGTCTTAAAGGACAGTGACGATGGCTACACCTTC. Amino acid sequence: CSVLKDSDDGYTF. Complete variable domain (other parts from reference TRBV29-1 and TRBJ1-2): SAVISQKPSRDICQRGTSLTIQCQVDSQVTMMFWYRQQPGQSLTLIATANQGSEATYESGFVIDKFPISRPNLTFSTLTVSNMSPEDSSIYLCSVLKDSDDGYTFGSGTRLTVV.

There are a few counts of this clonotype. V gene TRBV5-8 combines with J gene TRBJ2-6; D call uncertain. V was pared by 6 bases and J by 2 bases, with 12 bases between. The CDR3 is made up of 15 amino acids. Germline assignment: CDR1 SGHTS and CDR2 YDEGEE. This chain's CDR3 is CASNPLLAGANVLTF. The DNA for the CDR3 is TGTGCCAGCAACCCGCTCCTTGCTGGGGCCAACGTCCTGACTTTC.

The chain carries TRBV4-3 and TRBJ1-5; D gene uncertain. This CDR3 comprises 15 residues. Trimming stripped 1 base from V and 3 bases from J, with 10 bases between. Germline V CDR1 and CDR2: LGHNA, YSLEER. Here the CDR3 DNA reads TGCGCCAGCAGCCAAGCCCGGGGAATCAATCAGCCCCAGCATTTT. Translation gives CASSQARGINQPQHF.

This clonotype has only a few counts. The chain uses TRBV27 and TRBJ2-7; 10 positions agree with TRBD2. The CDR3 is made up of 15 amino acids. The V gene end was trimmed by 9 bases and the J gene end by 5 bases; junction bases not matched to a gene: 13. CDR1 is MNHEY and CDR2 is SMNVEV in the germline V gene (reference sequence). The CDR3 DNA reads TGTGCCAGTGGTCTAGCGGGAGTCGGAGTCCACGAGCAGTACTTC. This gives the protein CASGLAGVGVHEQYF.

In this sample, this clonotype turned up many times. The V call is TRBV5-1, the J call TRBJ2-6; 9 bases are shared with TRBD1. Germline CDR1 and CDR2: SGHRS and YFSETQ. J gave up 0 bases and V 0 bases, and 7 bases lay outside the gene matches. The CDR3 is made up of 19 amino acids. CDR3: CASSLEHRGLFSGANVLTF. In nucleotides, the CDR3 is TGCGCCAGCAGCTTGGAGCACAGGGGGCTTTTCTCTGGGGCCAACGTCCTGACTTTC.

The CDR3 bases are TGTGCCAGCAGCCCTGGGACTAGCGGGGGGAACTTCTACAATGAGCAGTTCTTC. The encoded protein is CASSPGTSGGNFYNEQFF. The chain links TRBV7-9 to TRBJ2-1; 15 bases match TRBD2. This CDR3 contains 18 residues. Looked up from germline, CDR1 is SEHNR and CDR2 is FQNEAQ (reference sequence). Losses at the gene ends were 5 bases for V and 3 bases for J; bases not matched to a gene: 8.

There are many counts of this clonotype. This chain uses TRBV4-1 with TRBJ2-3; TRBD2 matches 8 bases. The CDR3 totals 16 residues. V lost 4 bases to trimming and J lost 2 bases; unmatched junction nucleotides: 8. The germline V gene has CDR1 MGHRA and CDR2 YSYEKL. This CDR3 is CASSPLGGGFTDTQYF. The DNA for the CDR3 is TGCGCCAGCAGCCCATTGGGCGGGGGGTTCACAGATACGCAGTATTTT.

Comments on this clonotype: Sequence at one end of the junction differs from germline and may be a read error. The chain carries TRBV6-5 and TRBJ2-3; D might be TRBD2 (6 bases). Per germline, CDR1 MNHEY and CDR2 SVGAGI. CDR3 length: 15 amino acids. The CDR3 spells CASIWTNHSTGTQYF. DNA of the CDR3: TGTGCCAGCATATGGACTAACCATAGCACAGGTACGCAGTATTTT.

This clonotype was counted ten times or more. J is TRBJ2-3 and V is TRBV12-3 or TRBV12-4; no definite D call. The germline V and J ends were trimmed by 4 bases and 0 bases, with 8 bases remaining between them. The CDR3 length is 14 residues. In DNA form, the CDR3 reads TGTGCCAGCAGTTCGACTCCTAGCACAGATACGCAGTATTTT. The encoded protein is CASSSTPSTDTQYF.

This clonotype came up many times. The chain is built from TRBV9 and TRBJ2-7, with D possibly being TRBD1 (6 bases). The length of the CDR3 is 15 residues. Germline-derived CDR1 and CDR2 are SGDLS and YYNGEE. With 3 bases removed from V and 6 bases from J, the gap between germline ends came to 19 bases. CDR3 nucleotide sequence: TGTGCCAGCAGCGGGGGGACACCCCCGGCGTTCGAGCAGTACTTC. It codes for CASSGGTPPAFEQYF.

V is TRBV24-1 and J is TRBJ2-2; D may be TRBD1 (6 bases). Trimming left V 0 bases short and J 4 bases short, with 14 bases between. Germline lookup yields CDR1 KGHDR and CDR2 SFDVKD. This CDR3 region has 17 residues. The CDR3 DNA is TGTGCCACCAGTGATTTGCGTGCAGGGGCCATCACCGGGGAGCTGTTTTTT. Translating gives CATSDLRAGAITGELFF.